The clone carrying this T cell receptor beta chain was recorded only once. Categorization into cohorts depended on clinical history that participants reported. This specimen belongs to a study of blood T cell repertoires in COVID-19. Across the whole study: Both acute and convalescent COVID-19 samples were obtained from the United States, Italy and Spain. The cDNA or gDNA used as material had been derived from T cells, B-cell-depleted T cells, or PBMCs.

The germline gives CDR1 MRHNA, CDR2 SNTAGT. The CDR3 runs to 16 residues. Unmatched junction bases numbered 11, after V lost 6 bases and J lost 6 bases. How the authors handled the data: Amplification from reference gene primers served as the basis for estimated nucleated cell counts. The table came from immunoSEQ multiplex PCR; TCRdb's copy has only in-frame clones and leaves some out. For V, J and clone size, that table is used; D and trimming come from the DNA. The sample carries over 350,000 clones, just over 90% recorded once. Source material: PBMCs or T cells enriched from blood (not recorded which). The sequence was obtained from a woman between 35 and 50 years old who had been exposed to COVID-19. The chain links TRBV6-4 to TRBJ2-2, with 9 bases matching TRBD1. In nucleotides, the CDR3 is TGTGCCAGCAGAGCTCCGGGACAGGGTAACCCCGGGGAGCTGTTTTTT. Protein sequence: CASRAPGQGNPGELFF.